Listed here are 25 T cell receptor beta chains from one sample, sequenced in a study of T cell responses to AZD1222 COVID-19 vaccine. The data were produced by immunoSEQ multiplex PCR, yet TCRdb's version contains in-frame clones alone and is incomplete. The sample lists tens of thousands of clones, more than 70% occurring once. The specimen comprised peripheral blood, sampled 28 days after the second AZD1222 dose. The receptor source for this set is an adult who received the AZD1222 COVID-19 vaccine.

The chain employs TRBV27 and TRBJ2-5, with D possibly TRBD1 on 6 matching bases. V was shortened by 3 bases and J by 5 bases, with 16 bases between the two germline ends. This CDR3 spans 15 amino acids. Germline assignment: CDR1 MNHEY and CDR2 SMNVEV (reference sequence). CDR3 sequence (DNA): TGTGCCAGCAGTTTGACAGGCACTTTCTCTGAGACCCAGTACTTC. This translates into CASSLTGTFSETQYF.

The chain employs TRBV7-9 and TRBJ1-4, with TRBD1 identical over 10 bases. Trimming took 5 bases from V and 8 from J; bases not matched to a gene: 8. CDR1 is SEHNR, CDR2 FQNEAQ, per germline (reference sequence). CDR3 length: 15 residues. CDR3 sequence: CASSLTGGRAEKLFF. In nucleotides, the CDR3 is TGTGCCAGCAGCCTGACAGGGGGCCGGGCCGAAAAACTGTTTTTT.

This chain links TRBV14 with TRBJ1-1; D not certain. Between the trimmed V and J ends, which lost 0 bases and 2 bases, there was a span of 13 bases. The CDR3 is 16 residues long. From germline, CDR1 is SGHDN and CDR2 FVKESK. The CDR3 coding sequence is TGTGCCAGCAGCCAAGAATTACTAGCCAAAAACACTGAAGCTTTCTTT. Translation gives CASSQELLAKNTEAFF.

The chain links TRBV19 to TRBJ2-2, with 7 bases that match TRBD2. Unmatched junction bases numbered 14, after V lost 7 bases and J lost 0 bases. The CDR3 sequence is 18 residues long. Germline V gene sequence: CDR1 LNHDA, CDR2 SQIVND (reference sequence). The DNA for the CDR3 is TGTGCCAGTACTCGAGAAAGCGGGGCGCAGCCGAACACCGGGGAGCTGTTTTTT. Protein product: CASTRESGAQPNTGELFF.

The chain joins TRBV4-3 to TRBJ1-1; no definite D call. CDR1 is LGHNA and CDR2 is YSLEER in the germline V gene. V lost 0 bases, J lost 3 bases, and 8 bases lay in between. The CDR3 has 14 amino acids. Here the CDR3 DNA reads TGCGCCAGCAGCCAAGATGGAGGTGACACTGAAGCTTTCTTT. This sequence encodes CASSQDGGDTEAFF.

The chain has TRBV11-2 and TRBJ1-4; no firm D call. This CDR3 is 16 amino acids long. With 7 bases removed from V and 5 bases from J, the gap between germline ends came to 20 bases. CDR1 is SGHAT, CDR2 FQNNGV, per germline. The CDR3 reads CASKTPAEGENEKLFF. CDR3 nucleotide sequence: TGTGCCAGCAAAACACCAGCCGAAGGAGAAAATGAAAAACTGTTTTTT.

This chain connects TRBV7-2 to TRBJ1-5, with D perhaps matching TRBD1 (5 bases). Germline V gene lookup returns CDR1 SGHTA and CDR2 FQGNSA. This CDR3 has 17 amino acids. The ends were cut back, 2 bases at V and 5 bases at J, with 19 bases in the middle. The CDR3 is CASSLLGTHKRDQPQHF. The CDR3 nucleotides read TGTGCCAGCAGCTTATTGGGGACGCATAAGAGGGATCAGCCCCAGCATTTT.

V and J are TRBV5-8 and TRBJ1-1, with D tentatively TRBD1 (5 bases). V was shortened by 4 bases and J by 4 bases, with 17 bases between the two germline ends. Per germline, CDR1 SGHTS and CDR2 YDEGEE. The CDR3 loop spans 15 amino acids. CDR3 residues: CASSGPREGSTEAFF. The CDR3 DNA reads TGTGCCAGCAGCGGGCCCAGGGAGGGGAGCACTGAAGCTTTCTTT.

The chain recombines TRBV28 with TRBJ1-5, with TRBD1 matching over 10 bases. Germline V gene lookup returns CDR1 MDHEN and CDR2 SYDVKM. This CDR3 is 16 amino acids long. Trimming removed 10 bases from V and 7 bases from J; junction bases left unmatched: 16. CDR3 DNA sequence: TGTGCCACTTCCCTCGGGACAGGGGCTTTCATCCAGCCCCAGCATTTT. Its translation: CATSLGTGAFIQPQHF.

CDR3 sequence (DNA): TGCGCCAGCCTATTCCCCGACGGGGGCATTCAATATAATTCACCCCTCCACTTT. It is translated as CASLFPDGGIQYNSPLHF. V is TRBV10-1 and J is TRBJ1-6; a possible D gene is TRBD1 (6 bases). V was pared by 8 bases and J by 4 bases, with 24 bases between. Germline assignment: CDR1 WNHNN and CDR2 SYGVQD (reference sequence). CDR3 length: 18 residues.

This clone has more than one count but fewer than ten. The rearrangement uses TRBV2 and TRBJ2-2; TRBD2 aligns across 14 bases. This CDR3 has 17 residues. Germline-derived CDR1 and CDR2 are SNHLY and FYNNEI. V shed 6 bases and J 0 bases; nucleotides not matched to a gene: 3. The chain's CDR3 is CASRGLAGDANTGELFF. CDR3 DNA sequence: TGTGCCAGCAGGGGACTAGCGGGGGACGCGAACACCGGGGAGCTGTTTTTT.

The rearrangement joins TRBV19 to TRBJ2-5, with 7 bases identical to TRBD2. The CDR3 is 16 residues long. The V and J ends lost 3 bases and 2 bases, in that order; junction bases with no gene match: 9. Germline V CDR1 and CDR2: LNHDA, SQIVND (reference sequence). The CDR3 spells CASSIFLGREQETQYF. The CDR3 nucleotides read TGTGCCAGTAGTATCTTCCTGGGGCGGGAGCAAGAGACCCAGTACTTC. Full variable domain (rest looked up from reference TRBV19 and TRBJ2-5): DGGITQSPKYLFRKEGQNVTLSCEQNLNHDAMYWYRQDPGQGLRLIYYSQIVNDFQKGDIAEGYSVSREKKESFPLTVTSAQKNPTAFYLCASSIFLGREQETQYFGPGTRLLVL.

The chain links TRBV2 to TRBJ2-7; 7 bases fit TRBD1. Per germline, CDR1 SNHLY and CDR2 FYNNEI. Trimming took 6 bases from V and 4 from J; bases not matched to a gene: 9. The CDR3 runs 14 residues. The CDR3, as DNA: TGTGCCAGCAGAGCCAGGGGACAGAGTTACGAGCAGTACTTC. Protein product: CASRARGQSYEQYF.

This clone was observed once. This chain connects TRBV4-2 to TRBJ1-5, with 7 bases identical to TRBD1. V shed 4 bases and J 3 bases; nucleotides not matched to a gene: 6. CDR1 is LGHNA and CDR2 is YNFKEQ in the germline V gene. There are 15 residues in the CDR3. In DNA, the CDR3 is TGTGCCAGCAGCCTTTCCGGGACAGACAATCAGCCCCAGCATTTT. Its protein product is CASSLSGTDNQPQHF.

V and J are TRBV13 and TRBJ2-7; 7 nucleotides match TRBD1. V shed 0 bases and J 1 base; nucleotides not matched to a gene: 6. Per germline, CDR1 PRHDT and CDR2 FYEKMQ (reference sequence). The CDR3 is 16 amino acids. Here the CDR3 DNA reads TGTGCCAGCAGCTTAGGCCTGGGGACAGTTTCCTACGAGCAGTACTTC. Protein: CASSLGLGTVSYEQYF.

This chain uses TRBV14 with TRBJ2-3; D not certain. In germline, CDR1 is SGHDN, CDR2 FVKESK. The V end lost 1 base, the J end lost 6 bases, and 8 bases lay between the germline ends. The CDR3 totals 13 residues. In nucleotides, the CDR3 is TGTGCCAGCAGCCAAGTGGGGTTCGATACGCAGTATTTT. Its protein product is CASSQVGFDTQYF.

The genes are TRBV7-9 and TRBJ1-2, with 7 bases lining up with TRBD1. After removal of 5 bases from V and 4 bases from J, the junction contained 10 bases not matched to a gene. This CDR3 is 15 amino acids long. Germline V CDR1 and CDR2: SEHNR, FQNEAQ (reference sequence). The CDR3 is CASSPKGAIPYGYTF. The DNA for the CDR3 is TGTGCCAGCAGCCCCAAGGGGGCAATCCCCTATGGCTACACCTTC.

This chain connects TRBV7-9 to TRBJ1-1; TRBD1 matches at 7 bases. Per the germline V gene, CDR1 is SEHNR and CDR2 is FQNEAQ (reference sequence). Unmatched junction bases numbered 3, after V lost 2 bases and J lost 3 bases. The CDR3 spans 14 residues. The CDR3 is CASSLRGHHTEAFF. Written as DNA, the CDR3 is TGTGCCAGCAGCTTAAGGGGGCATCACACTGAAGCTTTCTTT.

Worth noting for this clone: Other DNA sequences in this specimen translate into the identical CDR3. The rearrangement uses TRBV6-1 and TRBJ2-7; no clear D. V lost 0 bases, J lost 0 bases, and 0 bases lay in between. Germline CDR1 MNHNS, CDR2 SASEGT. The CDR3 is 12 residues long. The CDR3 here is CASSEASYEQYV. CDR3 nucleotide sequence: TGTGCCAGCAGTGAAGCCTCCTACGAGCAGTACGTC.

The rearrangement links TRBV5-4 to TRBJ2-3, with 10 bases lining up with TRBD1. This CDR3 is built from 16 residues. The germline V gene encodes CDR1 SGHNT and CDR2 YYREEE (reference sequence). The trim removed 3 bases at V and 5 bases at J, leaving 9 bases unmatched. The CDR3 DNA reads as TGTGCCAGCAGCTCCTCAGACAGGGGGCGTGGAGATACGCAGTATTTT. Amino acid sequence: CASSSSDRGRGDTQYF.

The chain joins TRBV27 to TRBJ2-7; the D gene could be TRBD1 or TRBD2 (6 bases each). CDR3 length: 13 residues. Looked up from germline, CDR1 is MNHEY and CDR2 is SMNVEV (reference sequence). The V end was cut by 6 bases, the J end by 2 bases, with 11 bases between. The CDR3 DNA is TGTGCCAGCAGCAGGGGAGGAACCTACGAGCAGTACTTC. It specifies CASSRGGTYEQYF.

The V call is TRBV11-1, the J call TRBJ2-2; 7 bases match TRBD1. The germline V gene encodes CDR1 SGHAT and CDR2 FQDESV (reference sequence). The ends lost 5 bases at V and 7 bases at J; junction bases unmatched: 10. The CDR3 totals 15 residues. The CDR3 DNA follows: TGTGCCAGCAGCCCTCGACAGGGTCTCGGCGGGGAGCTGTTTTTT. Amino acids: CASSPRQGLGGELFF.

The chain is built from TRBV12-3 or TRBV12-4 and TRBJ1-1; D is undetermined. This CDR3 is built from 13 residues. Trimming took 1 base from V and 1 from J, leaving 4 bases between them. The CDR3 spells CASSLGTNTEAFF. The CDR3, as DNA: TGTGCCAGCAGTTTAGGGACGAACACTGAAGCTTTCTTT.

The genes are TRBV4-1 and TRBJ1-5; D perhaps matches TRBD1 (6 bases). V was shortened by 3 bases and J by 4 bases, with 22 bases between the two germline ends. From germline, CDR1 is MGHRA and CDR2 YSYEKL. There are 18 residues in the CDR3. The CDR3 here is CASSHEIIGGPPNQPQHF. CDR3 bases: TGCGCCAGCAGCCACGAGATTATCGGGGGCCCTCCAAATCAGCCCCAGCATTTT.

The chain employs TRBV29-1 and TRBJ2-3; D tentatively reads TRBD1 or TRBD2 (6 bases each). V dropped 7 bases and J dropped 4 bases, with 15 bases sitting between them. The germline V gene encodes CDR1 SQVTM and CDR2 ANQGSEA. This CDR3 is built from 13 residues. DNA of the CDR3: TGCAGCGCCGGGGGCAATAGGGCAGATACGCAGTATTTT. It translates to CSAGGNRADTQYF.